These 17 T cell receptor beta chains originate from one sample sequenced in a study of naive and memory T cell subsets. The library had UMIs added by 3' ligation of an oligonucleotide to TCR cDNA. The SP2 primer and nested alpha and beta constant region primers amplified ligated cDNA in four rounds. In TCRdb, the 5' RACE reads were re-called with MiXCR into one record per CDR3 protein. The data contain about 56,000 distinct CDR3 sequences, roughly 7.5% of them seen just once; the ten biggest clones take up roughly 8.9%. The origin of the receptors is a female donor in good health.

The gene calls are TRBV11-2 and TRBJ2-7; TRBD1 matches at 10 bases. J was trimmed by 2 bases and V by 6 bases; bases with no gene match: 4. This CDR3 is 14 amino acids long. Germline-derived CDR1 and CDR2 are SGHAT and FQNNGV. The chain's CDR3 is CASRWTGGPYEQYF. CDR3 DNA sequence: TGTGCCAGCAGGTGGACAGGGGGACCCTACGAGCAGTACTTC.

This clonotype appeared once. Written as DNA, the CDR3 is TGTGCCAGTAGTAATCTGGGGCCCACCGGGGAGCTGTTTTTT. This gives the protein CASSNLGPTGELFF. V is TRBV19 and J is TRBJ2-2, with D possibly matching TRBD1 (5 bases). The CDR3 sequence is 14 residues long. Germline V gene data show CDR1 as LNHDA and CDR2 as SQIVND (reference sequence). Trimming took off 4 bases at V and 4 bases at J, with 10 bases between the two ends.

The V call is TRBV2, the J call TRBJ1-1, with a possible D match to TRBD1 (6 bases). CDR3 length equals 15 residues. V lost 2 bases, J lost 0 bases, and 10 bases lay in between. Germline V gene lookup returns CDR1 SNHLY and CDR2 FYNNEI. CDR3 nucleotide sequence: TGTGCCAGCAGTGAAAGAGGGGGGGTGAACACTGAAGCTTTCTTT. It translates to CASSERGGVNTEAFF.

This clonotype was detected only a few times. The CDR3 DNA reads TGTGCCAGCAGTCAGGACCTCGCCAGGAAAGAGACCCAGTACTTC. Amino acid sequence: CASSQDLARKETQYF. This rearrangement joins TRBV27 to TRBJ2-5, with unresolved D. The CDR3 is 15 residues long. V shed 5 bases and J shed 3 bases, with 16 bases lying between them. Germline V lookup: CDR1 MNHEY, CDR2 SMNVEV (reference sequence).

This clonotype was counted between two and nine times. The V gene is TRBV6-2 or TRBV6-3, the J gene TRBJ1-5, with D unresolved. Trimming removed 7 bases from V and 4 bases from J, with 17 bases in between. Germline V gene sequence: CDR1 MNHEY, CDR2 SVGEGT. This CDR3 has 15 amino acids. This CDR3 is CASTPSGWANQPQHF. Here the CDR3 DNA reads TGTGCCAGCACGCCTTCGGGGTGGGCGAATCAGCCCCAGCATTTT.

The CDR3 loop is CASGTTGRAPEAFF. As DNA, the CDR3 is TGTGCCAGTGGAACCACAGGGAGGGCCCCTGAAGCTTTCTTT. The chain uses TRBV19 and TRBJ1-1; D might be TRBD1 (6 bases). V was cut by 8 bases and J by 6 bases, with 19 bases left in between. Germline V gives CDR1 LNHDA, CDR2 SQIVND (reference sequence). CDR3 length: 14 residues.

This clonotype was seen at least ten times. A read error may produce the germline difference seen at one junction end. V and J are TRBV7-7 and TRBJ1-2; D gene unclear. CDR1 and CDR2 (germline): SSHAT, FNYEAQ (reference sequence). The CDR3 runs to 15 residues. The CDR3 DNA sequence: TGTGCTAGCAGCTTAGTCCGGATAGCTAACTATGGCTACACCTTC. Its translation: CASSLVRIANYGYTF.

Points on this clonotype: This may stem from a read error, because a much larger clone lies one nucleotide away. The chain is built from TRBV5-1 and TRBJ1-2; TRBD1 matches at 12 bases. With V trimmed by 7 bases and J by 4 bases, 11 bases remained unmatched. Germline V gene data show CDR1 as SGHRS and CDR2 as YFSETQ. The CDR3 is 16 amino acids. In DNA, the CDR3 is TGCGCCAGCCAATCCGTAGGGACAGGGGGCGGCTATGGCTACACCTTC. As protein: CASQSVGTGGGYGYTF.

The chain's CDR3 is CSAQAGATNEKLFF. The CDR3 DNA reads as TGCAGTGCGCAAGCCGGGGCAACTAATGAAAAACTGTTTTTT. This rearrangement joins TRBV20-1 to TRBJ1-4; D uncertain. CDR1 and CDR2 (germline): DFQATT, SNEGSKA (reference sequence). Trimming stripped 6 bases from V and 0 bases from J, with 11 bases between. The CDR3 loop spans 14 amino acids.

Only a few counts were recorded for this clonotype. The chain uses TRBV19 and TRBJ1-1; D perhaps matches TRBD1 (6 bases). CDR1 is LNHDA and CDR2 is SQIVND in the germline V gene (reference sequence). The CDR3 is made up of 16 amino acids. Trimming left V 3 bases short and J 1 base short, with 15 bases between. The CDR3 DNA reads TGTGCCAGTAGTATTCAGCGGCGACAGGCGAACACTGAAGCTTTCTTT. It translates to CASSIQRRQANTEAFF.

This clonotype came up a few times. This rearrangement joins TRBV20-1 to TRBJ2-1; D is tentatively TRBD1 or TRBD2 (7 bases each). The CDR3 is 14 amino acids. Germline V gene lookup returns CDR1 DFQATT and CDR2 SNEGSKA (reference sequence). Trimming stripped 5 bases from V and 5 bases from J, with 16 bases between. DNA of the CDR3: TGCAGTGCTGGGGGGCCAGGGGGGGACAATGAGCAGTTCTTC. As protein: CSAGGPGGDNEQFF.

This chain joins TRBV7-2 and TRBJ2-2; D may be TRBD2 (5 bases). CDR1 and CDR2 (germline): SGHTA, FQGNSA. V was pared by 7 bases and J by 2 bases, with 11 bases between. The CDR3 consists of 14 residues. CDR3 sequence: CASNRLLNTGELFF. The CDR3 DNA reads TGTGCCAGCAATAGACTACTCAACACCGGGGAGCTGTTTTTT.

This clonotype was detected a few times. The chain links TRBV27 to TRBJ1-5, with no clear D. The ends were cut back, 1 base at V and 7 bases at J, with 11 bases in the middle. Germline CDR1 reads MNHEY; CDR2 reads SMNVEV (reference sequence). The CDR3 extends over 14 amino acids. CDR3: CASSLWGRGQPQHF. The CDR3 DNA follows: TGTGCCAGCAGTTTATGGGGTCGTGGACAGCCCCAGCATTTT.

The J gene is TRBJ2-1, the V gene TRBV7-9; TRBD2 matches at 15 bases. Germline CDR1 reads SEHNR; CDR2 reads FQNEAQ (reference sequence). The CDR3 runs to 17 residues. Losses at the gene ends were 5 bases for V and 8 bases for J; bases not matched to a gene: 10. Here the CDR3 reads CASSLGLAGGMGDEQFF. The CDR3, as DNA: TGTGCCAGCAGCCTGGGACTAGCGGGGGGTATGGGGGATGAGCAGTTCTTC.

The rearrangement uses TRBV4-3 and TRBJ1-6, with no clear D. The CDR3 has 19 residues. Germline CDR1 LGHNA, CDR2 YSLEER. V gave up 3 bases and J gave up 6 bases, with 24 bases separating them. This chain's CDR3 is CASSQTSGGSGRGNSPLHF. CDR3 coding DNA: TGCGCCAGCAGCCAGACTTCTGGAGGGTCTGGTCGGGGTAATTCACCCCTCCACTTT.

The CDR3 DNA is TGCGCCAGCAGCCCATTCCTAGACTACGAGCAGTACTTC. It is translated as CASSPFLDYEQYF. V and J are TRBV4-3 and TRBJ2-7, with D unresolved. CDR1 and CDR2 (germline): LGHNA, YSLEER. The length of the CDR3 is 13 residues. V lost 4 bases and J 3 bases, leaving 10 bases between the germline ends.

This clonotype was counted at least ten times. This chain joins TRBV28 and TRBJ1-2; 7 nucleotides agree with TRBD1. Germline V lookup: CDR1 MDHEN, CDR2 SYDVKM. V lost 5 bases to trimming and J lost 2 bases; unmatched junction nucleotides: 5. The CDR3 loop spans 14 amino acids. The CDR3 here is CASSTGVGNYGYTF. Here the CDR3 DNA reads TGTGCCAGCAGTACAGGGGTGGGGAACTATGGCTACACCTTC.